The source of this TCR beta chain is a study of control samples from healthy donors and cancer patients. Assay used: immunoSEQ multiplex PCR; TCRdb lists only in-frame clones, some missing. The sample lists 46,000 or so clones; 90% to 95% were seen once. Germline V lookup: CDR1 SGHAT, CDR2 FQNNGV. Trimming pared 5 bases from V and 4 bases from J, leaving 13 bases between. The CDR3 consists of 14 residues. This chain links TRBV11-2 with TRBJ2-3, with a tentative D call TRBD2 (6 bases). The sample was PBMCs. The receptor was isolated from a man aged 25-45 years with colorectal cancer. The CDR3 DNA reads TGTGCCAGCAGCCGGGAGAGGGGCGCAGATACGCAGTATTTT. Its translation: CASSRERGADTQYF.